This is a list of T cell receptor beta chains from one sample in a study of T cell repertoires in cytomegalovirus infection. These receptors have no identified antigens. TCRdb reprocessed the reads via MiXCR and lists one record per CDR3 protein. The sample includes some 900,000 distinct CDR3 sequences, approximately 30% of them seen just once. The sample was cultured CD8+ T cells from PBMCs, taken from culture after CMV antigen stimulation. These receptor sequences come from a human donor in good health (CMV status not recorded). Some clones in this sample may be carry-over from other donors' samples. CDR3s include the opening cysteine and the closing phenylalanine or tryptophan. Each record gives: clone size, CDR3 length, J gene, V gene, D gene, CDR3 protein, CDR3 DNA. A D gene is named only where the DNA matches it firmly. Part of the rows lack a size; the others show once, few, many or a class for expanded clones.

size: many
length: 16
J: TRBJ2-1
V: TRBV7-2
D: TRBD2
CDR3: CASSREGGGAYNEQFF
DNA: TGTGCCAGCAGCCGGGAGGGCGGGGGTGCTTACAATGAGCAGTTCTTC

size: NA
length: 16
J: TRBJ2-7
V: TRBV20-1
D: NA
CDR3: CSATPLRAVEWHEQYF
DNA: TGCAGTGCTACCCCTTTGCGGGCGGTGGAGTGGCACGAGCAGTACTTC

size: many
length: 16
J: TRBJ2-7
V: TRBV7-6
D: NA
CDR3: CASSATGTYSSYEQYF
DNA: TGTGCCAGCAGTGCTACCGGGACATATAGCTCCTACGAGCAGTACTTC

size: NA
length: 15
J: TRBJ2-5
V: TRBV5-4
D: TRBD2
CDR3: CASSLIAGNQETQYF
DNA: TGTGCCAGCAGCCTAATAGCGGGGAATCAAGAGACCCAGTACTTC

size: NA
length: 16
J: TRBJ2-2
V: TRBV4-3
D: NA
CDR3: CASSQKSRDHTGELFF
DNA: TGCGCCAGCAGCCAGAAGTCCAGGGACCACACCGGGGAGCTGTTTTTT

size: NA
length: 14
J: TRBJ1-2
V: TRBV18
D: TRBD1
CDR3: CASSLSRTGEGYTF
DNA: TGTGCCAGCTCACTATCCCGGACAGGGGAAGGCTACACCTTC

size: few
length: 18
J: TRBJ2-3
V: TRBV11-2
D: TRBD2
CDR3: CASSYTIGLAGGTDTQYF
DNA: TGTGCCAGCAGCTATACAATAGGACTAGCGGGGGGCACAGATACGCAGTATTTT

size: NA
length: 15
J: TRBJ2-1
V: TRBV2
D: TRBD2
CDR3: CASQATSGGSNEQFF
DNA: TGTGCCAGCCAAGCCACTAGCGGGGGTAGCAATGAGCAGTTCTTC

size: NA
length: 16
J: TRBJ2-1
V: TRBV19
D: NA
CDR3: CASSIDSKRTRNEQFF
DNA: TGTGCCAGTAGTATAGATAGTAAGCGGACGAGGAATGAGCAGTTCTTC

size: NA
length: 17
J: TRBJ2-2
V: TRBV7-3
D: TRBD1
CDR3: CASSRYPTIQGPGELFF
DNA: TGTGCCAGCAGCCGATATCCCACCATACAGGGGCCAGGGGAGCTGTTTTTT

size: few
length: 11
J: TRBJ2-7
V: TRBV2
D: NA
CDR3: CASSEVVEQYF
DNA: TGTGCCAGCAGTGAAGTAGTCGAGCAGTACTTC

size: once
length: 16
J: TRBJ1-5
V: TRBV4-1
D: TRBD1
CDR3: CASSQRSGTASQPQHF
DNA: TGCGCCAGCAGCCAGAGGTCCGGGACAGCCTCGCAGCCCCAGCATTTT

size: NA
length: 15
J: TRBJ2-5
V: TRBV7-6
D: NA
CDR3: CASSLGLTGQETQYF
DNA: TGTGCCAGCAGCTTAGGTCTGACCGGACAAGAGACCCAGTACTTC

size: few
length: 15
J: TRBJ2-2
V: TRBV12-3/TRBV12-4
D: NA
CDR3: CASSSMGLSGGELFF
DNA: TGTGCCAGCAGTTCTATGGGCCTCTCGGGCGGGGAGCTGTTTTTT

size: many
length: 17
J: TRBJ2-3
V: TRBV7-8
D: NA
CDR3: CASSLVNARVITDTQYF
DNA: TGTGCCAGCAGCTTAGTCAATGCCAGGGTAATCACAGATACGCAGTATTTT

size: few
length: 17
J: TRBJ2-1
V: TRBV5-1
D: TRBD2
CDR3: CASSLVPTSGVNNEQFF
DNA: TGCGCCAGCAGCTTGGTGCCTACTAGCGGGGTTAACAATGAGCAGTTCTTC

size: once
length: 10
J: TRBJ1-2
V: TRBV19
D: NA
CDR3: CATSRAGYTF
DNA: TGTGCCACCTCGCGGGCCGGCTACACCTTC

size: NA
length: 16
J: TRBJ2-2
V: TRBV9
D: NA
CDR3: CASSAEQGIRTGELFF
DNA: TGTGCCAGCAGCGCCGAACAGGGAATTCGCACCGGGGAGCTGTTTTTT

size: NA
length: 13
J: TRBJ1-2
V: TRBV7-9
D: NA
CDR3: CASSLRLDYGYTF
DNA: TGTGCCAGCAGCTTGAGGCTGGACTATGGCTACACCTTC

size: many
length: 14
J: TRBJ1-2
V: TRBV7-6
D: TRBD1
CDR3: CASSEMTGVDGYTF
DNA: TGTGCCAGCAGCGAAATGACAGGGGTAGATGGCTACACCTTC

size: few
length: 12
J: TRBJ1-4
V: TRBV29-1
D: NA
CDR3: CSVTEGNEKLFF
DNA: TGCAGCGTGACGGAAGGGAATGAAAAACTGTTTTTT

size: NA
length: 19
J: TRBJ2-6
V: TRBV7-9
D: TRBD1
CDR3: CASSSRDRGAFSGANVLTF
DNA: TGTGCCAGCAGCTCGCGGGACAGGGGGGCATTCTCTGGGGCCAACGTCCTGACTTTC